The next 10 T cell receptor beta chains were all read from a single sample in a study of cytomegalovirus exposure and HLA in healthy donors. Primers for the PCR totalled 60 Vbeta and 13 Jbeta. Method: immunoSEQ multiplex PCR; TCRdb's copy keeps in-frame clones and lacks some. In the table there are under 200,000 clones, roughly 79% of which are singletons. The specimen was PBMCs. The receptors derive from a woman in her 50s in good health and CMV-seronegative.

CDR3 residues: CASSGTGGTDTQYF. DNA for the CDR3: TGTGCCAGCAGTGGTACAGGGGGCACAGATACGCAGTATTTT. The rearrangement joins TRBV6-1 to TRBJ2-3; the match to TRBD1 covers 7 bases. Unmatched junction bases numbered 2, after V lost 4 bases and J lost 1 base. Germline V gene data show CDR1 as MNHNS and CDR2 as SASEGT. The CDR3 is made up of 14 amino acids.

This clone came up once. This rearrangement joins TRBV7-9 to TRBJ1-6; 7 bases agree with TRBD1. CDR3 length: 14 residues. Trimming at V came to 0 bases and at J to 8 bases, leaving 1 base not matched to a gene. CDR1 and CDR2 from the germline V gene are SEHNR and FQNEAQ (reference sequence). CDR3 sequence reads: CASSLAQGHSPLHF. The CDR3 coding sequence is TGTGCCAGCAGCTTAGCACAGGGGCATTCACCCCTCCACTTT.

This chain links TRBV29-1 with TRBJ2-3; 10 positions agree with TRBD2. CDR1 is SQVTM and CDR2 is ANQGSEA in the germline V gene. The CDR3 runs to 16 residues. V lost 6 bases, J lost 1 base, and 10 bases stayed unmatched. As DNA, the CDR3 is TGCAGCGTCCAACCAGCCGGGACTAGCGGCACAGATACGCAGTATTTT. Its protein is CSVQPAGTSGTDTQYF.

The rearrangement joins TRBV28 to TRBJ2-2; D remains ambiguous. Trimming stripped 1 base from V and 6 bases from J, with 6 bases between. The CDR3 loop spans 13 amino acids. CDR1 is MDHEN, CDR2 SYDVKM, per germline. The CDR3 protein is CASSLFGSGELFF. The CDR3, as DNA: TGTGCCAGCAGTTTATTCGGGTCCGGGGAGCTGTTTTTT.

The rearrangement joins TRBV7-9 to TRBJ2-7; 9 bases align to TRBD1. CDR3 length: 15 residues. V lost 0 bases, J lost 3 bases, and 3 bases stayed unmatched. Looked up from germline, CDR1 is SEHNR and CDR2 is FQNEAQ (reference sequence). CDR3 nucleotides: TGTGCCAGCAGCTTAGCCGGGACAGGGTTCTACGAGCAGTACTTC. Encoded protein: CASSLAGTGFYEQYF.

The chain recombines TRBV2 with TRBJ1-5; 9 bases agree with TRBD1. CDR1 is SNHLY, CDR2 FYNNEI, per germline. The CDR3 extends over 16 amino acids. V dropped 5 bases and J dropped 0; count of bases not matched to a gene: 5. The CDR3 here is CASSQGQGNSNQPQHF. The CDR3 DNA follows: TGTGCCAGCAGTCAGGGACAGGGAAATAGCAATCAGCCCCAGCATTTT.

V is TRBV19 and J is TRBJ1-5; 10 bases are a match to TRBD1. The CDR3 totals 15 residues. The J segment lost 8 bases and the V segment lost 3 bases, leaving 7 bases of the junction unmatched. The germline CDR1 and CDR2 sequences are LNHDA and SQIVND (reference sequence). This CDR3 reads CASSIVTGGREPQHF. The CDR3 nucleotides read TGTGCCAGTAGTATTGTGACAGGGGGCAGGGAGCCCCAGCATTTT.

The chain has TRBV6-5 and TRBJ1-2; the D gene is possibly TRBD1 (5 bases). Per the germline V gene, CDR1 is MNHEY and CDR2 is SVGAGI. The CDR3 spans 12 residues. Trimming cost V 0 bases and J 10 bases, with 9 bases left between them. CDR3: CASSYSEGSYTF. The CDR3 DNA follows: TGTGCCAGCAGTTACTCGGAGGGGTCCTACACCTTC.

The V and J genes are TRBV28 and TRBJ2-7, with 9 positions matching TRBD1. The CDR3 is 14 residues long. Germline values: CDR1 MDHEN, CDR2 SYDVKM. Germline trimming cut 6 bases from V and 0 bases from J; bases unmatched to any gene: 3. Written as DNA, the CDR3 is TGTGCCAGCAGCCGGACAGGGGTCTCCTACGAGCAGTACTTC. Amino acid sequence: CASSRTGVSYEQYF. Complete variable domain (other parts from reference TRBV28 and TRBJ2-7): DVKVTQSSRYLVKRTGEKVFLECVQDMDHENMFWYRQDPGLGLRLIYFSYDVKMKEKGDIPEGYSVSREKKERFSLILESASTNQTSMYLCASSRTGVSYEQYFGPGTRLTVT.

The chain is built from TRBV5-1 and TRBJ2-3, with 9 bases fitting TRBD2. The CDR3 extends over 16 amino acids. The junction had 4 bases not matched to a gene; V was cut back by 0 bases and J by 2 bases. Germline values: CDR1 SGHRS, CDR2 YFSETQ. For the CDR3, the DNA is TGCGCCAGCAGCTTGGTTCTAGCGGGGTCCACAGATACGCAGTATTTT. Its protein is CASSLVLAGSTDTQYF.